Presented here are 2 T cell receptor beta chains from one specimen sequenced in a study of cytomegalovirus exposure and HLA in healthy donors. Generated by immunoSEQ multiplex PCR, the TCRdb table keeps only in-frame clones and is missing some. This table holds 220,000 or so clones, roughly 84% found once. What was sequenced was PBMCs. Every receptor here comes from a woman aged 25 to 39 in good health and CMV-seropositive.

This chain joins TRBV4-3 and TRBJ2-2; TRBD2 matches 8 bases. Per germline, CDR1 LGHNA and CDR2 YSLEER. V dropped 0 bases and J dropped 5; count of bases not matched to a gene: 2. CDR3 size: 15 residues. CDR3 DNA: TGCGCCAGCAGCCAAGATTTAGCGGGAACCGGGGAGCTGTTTTTT. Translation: CASSQDLAGTGELFF.

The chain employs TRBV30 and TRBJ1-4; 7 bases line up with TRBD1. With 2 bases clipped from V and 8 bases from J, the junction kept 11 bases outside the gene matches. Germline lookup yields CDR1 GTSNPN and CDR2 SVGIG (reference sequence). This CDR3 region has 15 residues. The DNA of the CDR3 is TGTGCCTGGAGTTCCCAAGGGGGCATGAGAGAAAAACTGTTTTTT. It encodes CAWSSQGGMREKLFF.